The 10 T cell receptor beta chains given below trace back to one sample, sequenced in a study of vaccination effects on CD4 cells after COVID-19. Assay: immunoSEQ multiplex PCR; the TCRdb copy retains only in-frame clones and omits some. The sample has approximately 30,000 clones; about four fifths are singletons. Viral peptide pools were used in the ViraFEST assay to expand antigen-specific CD4+ T cells, and sequencing came afterward. Once cultured for more than nine days, the cells underwent separation to obtain CD4+ T cells. Participants were given two doses of BNT162b2 or mRNA-1273 vaccine. No antigens are known for them. The specimen was CD4+ T cells from PBMCs cultured with HCoV-NL63 spike peptides, collected after COVID-19 vaccination. The receptors come from a human donor who received a COVID-19 vaccine. Some clones in this sample may be carry-over from other donors' samples.

This clone has more than one count but fewer than ten. This sequence joins TRBV3-1 (or the pseudogene TRBV3-2) and TRBJ2-3; D might be TRBD1 or TRBD2, each matching 6 bases. The V gene lost 7 bases and the J gene lost 2 bases, with 13 bases spanning the gap. Germline V gives CDR1 LGHDT, CDR2 YNNKEL (reference sequence). CDR3 size: 14 residues. The CDR3 reads CASTRGPTTDTQYF. The CDR3 region has the DNA TGTGCCAGCACACGGGGGCCCACCACAGATACGCAGTATTTT.

This chain connects TRBV9 to TRBJ2-3; D unclear. Trimming took 2 bases from V and 5 from J, leaving 12 bases between them. Germline CDR1 SGDLS, CDR2 YYNGEE. The CDR3 totals 14 residues. This chain's CDR3 is CASSVQENRDTQYF. The DNA for the CDR3 is TGTGCCAGCAGCGTCCAAGAAAACAGAGATACGCAGTATTTT.

This clone was detected only once. The V call is TRBV6-6, the J call TRBJ1-4, with a possible D match to TRBD1 (6 bases). CDR3 size: 15 residues. V lost 2 bases and J 8 bases, leaving 15 bases between the germline ends. CDR1 and CDR2 (germline): MNHNY, SVGAGI (reference sequence). This CDR3 is CASSYLGQGGEKLFF. In nucleotides, the CDR3 is TGTGCCAGCAGTTACCTGGGACAAGGTGGAGAAAAACTGTTTTTT.

The gene calls are TRBV5-4 and TRBJ2-5; 9 bases line up with TRBD2. Germline lookup yields CDR1 SGHNT and CDR2 YYREEE (reference sequence). The CDR3 length is 15 residues. The junction had 7 bases not matched to a gene; V was cut back by 2 bases and J by 5 bases. This chain's CDR3 is CASSFPSGGMETQYF. DNA for the CDR3: TGTGCCAGCAGCTTCCCCAGCGGGGGGATGGAGACCCAGTACTTC.

This clone was seen only a few times. The genes are TRBV2 and TRBJ1-3, with a weak D call TRBD1 (5 bases). Germline CDR1 and CDR2: SNHLY and FYNNEI. The CDR3 contains 16 residues. V was shortened by 2 bases and J by 4 bases, with 15 bases between the two germline ends. The DNA of the CDR3 is TGTGCCAGCAGTGAACGGGGGGTAGTCTCCGGAAACACCATATATTTT. It encodes CASSERGVVSGNTIYF.

The chain combines TRBV7-2 with TRBJ1-5; D may be TRBD1 (6 bases). Germline CDR1 reads SGHTA; CDR2 reads FQGNSA. The germline V and J ends were trimmed by 1 base and 6 bases, with 19 bases remaining between them. The CDR3 is 17 amino acids. CDR3 DNA: TGTGCCAGCAGCTTAGTCTCGACAGGAACTTTAGGTCAGCCCCAGCATTTT. It specifies CASSLVSTGTLGQPQHF.

The gene calls are TRBV5-4 and TRBJ1-1; D perhaps matches TRBD1 (5 bases). CDR3 length equals 15 residues. Germline loops: CDR1 SGHNT, CDR2 YYREEE (reference sequence). Trimming removed 5 bases at V and 1 base at J, with 15 bases between. CDR3 DNA sequence: TGTGCCAGCAGACAAGGAGGACACCAGAACACTGAAGCTTTCTTT. The encoded protein is CASRQGGHQNTEAFF.

This chain links TRBV5-1 with TRBJ2-5; D is ambiguous. V lost 3 bases to trimming and J lost 5 bases, with 11 bases between them. CDR1 and CDR2 from the germline V gene are SGHRS and YFSETQ. The CDR3 is 13 residues long. The CDR3 loop is CASSSRAQETQYF. For the CDR3, the DNA is TGCGCCAGCAGCTCCCGGGCCCAGGAGACCCAGTACTTC.

This chain connects TRBV19 to TRBJ1-3; D call uncertain. Trimming pared 5 bases from V and 0 bases from J, leaving 14 bases between. The germline V gene encodes CDR1 LNHDA and CDR2 SQIVND (reference sequence). The CDR3 spans 16 residues. CDR3 sequence: CASSQFQESSGNTIYF. The CDR3 nucleotides read TGTGCCAGTAGTCAATTTCAGGAGAGCTCTGGAAACACCATATATTTT.

The CDR3 nucleotides read TGTGCCAGCAGCTTAGGGGGGGGTGAGCAGTACGTC. Its protein is CASSLGGGEQYV. This chain connects TRBV7-9 to TRBJ2-7; 7 positions agree with TRBD2. CDR1 is SEHNR and CDR2 is FQNEAQ in the germline V gene (reference sequence). The CDR3 is made up of 12 amino acids. The V segment lost 1 base and the J segment 7 bases; nucleotides outside the gene matches: 1.